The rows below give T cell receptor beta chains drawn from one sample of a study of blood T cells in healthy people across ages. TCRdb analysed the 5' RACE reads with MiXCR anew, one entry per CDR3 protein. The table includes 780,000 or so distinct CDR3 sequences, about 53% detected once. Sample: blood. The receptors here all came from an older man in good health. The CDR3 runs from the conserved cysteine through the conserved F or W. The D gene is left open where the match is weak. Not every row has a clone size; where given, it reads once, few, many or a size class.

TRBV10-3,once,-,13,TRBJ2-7,CASRGAGLYEQYF,TGTGCCTCCAGGGGCGCGGGACTCTACGAGCAGTACTTC
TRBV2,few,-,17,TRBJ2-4,CASSEAATPRGSSIQYF,TGTGCCAGCAGTGAAGCCGCAACACCCAGGGGCTCTAGCATTCAGTACTTC
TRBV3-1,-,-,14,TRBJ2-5,CASSRRRNQETQYF,TGTGCCAGCAGCCGTAGACGGAACCAAGAGACCCAGTACTTC
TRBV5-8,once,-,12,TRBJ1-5,CASTFANQPQHF,TGTGCCAGCACCTTCGCCAATCAGCCCCAGCATTTT
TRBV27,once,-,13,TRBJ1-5,CASGKGFNQPQHF,TGTGCCAGCGGAAAAGGGTTCAATCAGCCCCAGCATTTT
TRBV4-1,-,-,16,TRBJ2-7,CASSHTNGPVTYEQYF,TGCGCCAGCAGCCACACGAACGGACCGGTAACCTACGAGCAGTACTTC
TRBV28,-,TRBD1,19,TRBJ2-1,CASSPIRDRGPGLHNEQFF,TGTGCCAGCAGTCCAATCCGGGACAGGGGCCCAGGGTTACACAATGAGCAGTTCTTC
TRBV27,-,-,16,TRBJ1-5,CASSLSGGFGNQPQHF,TGTGCCAGCAGTTTATCAGGCGGGTTTGGCAATCAGCCCCAGCATTTT
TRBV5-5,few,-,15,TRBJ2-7,CASSPTRLVHYEQYF,TGTGCCAGCAGCCCCACTAGACTAGTGCACTACGAGCAGTACTTC
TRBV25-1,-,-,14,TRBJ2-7,CASSDPLPSYEQYF,TGTGCCAGCAGTGATCCGCTACCCTCCTACGAGCAGTACTTC
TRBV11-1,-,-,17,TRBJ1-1,CASSLYGETLGYTEAFF,TGTGCCAGCAGCTTATACGGAGAGACCCTGGGGTACACTGAAGCTTTCTTT
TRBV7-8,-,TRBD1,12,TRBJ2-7,CASSSTGREQYF,TGTGCCAGCAGCTCGACAGGGCGGGAGCAGTACTTC
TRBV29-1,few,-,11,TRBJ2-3,CSAERAGYAYF,TGCAGCGCCGAGAGAGCCGGATACGCGTATTTT
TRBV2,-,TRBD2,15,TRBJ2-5,CASREAGGPRETQYF,TGTGCCAGCCGGGAGGCGGGAGGGCCTAGAGAGACCCAGTACTTC
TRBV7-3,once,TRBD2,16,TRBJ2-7,CASSLTSGMPAYEQYF,TGTGCCAGCAGCCTGACTAGCGGGATGCCAGCGTACGAGCAGTACTTC
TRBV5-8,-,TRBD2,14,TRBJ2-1,CASSRAGVGNEQFF,TGTGCCAGCAGCCGAGCGGGAGTGGGCAATGAGCAGTTCTTC
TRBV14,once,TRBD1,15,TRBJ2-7,CASSSPGTGGDEQYF,TGTGCCAGCAGCTCCCCGGGGACAGGGGGGGATGAGCAGTACTTC
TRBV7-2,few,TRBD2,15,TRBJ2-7,CASRTSGRLVYEQYF,TGTGCCAGCAGGACTAGCGGGAGATTGGTTTACGAGCAGTACTTC
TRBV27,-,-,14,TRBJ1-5,CASHFGRGNQPQHF,TGTGCCAGCCATTTTGGGAGGGGGAATCAGCCCCAGCATTTT
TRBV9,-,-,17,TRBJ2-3,CASSVEKGLLGQITQYF,TGTGCCAGCAGCGTAGAGAAAGGACTCCTGGGGCAGATAACGCAGTATTTT
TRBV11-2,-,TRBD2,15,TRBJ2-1,CASSLGLAGMNEQFF,TGTGCCAGCAGCCTCGGACTAGCGGGTATGAATGAGCAGTTCTTC
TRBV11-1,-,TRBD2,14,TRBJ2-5,CASIPDLLAGTQYF,TGTGCCAGCATTCCGGACCTCCTAGCGGGTACCCAGTACTTC
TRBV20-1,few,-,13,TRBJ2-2,CSARDSNTGELFF,TGCAGTGCCAGAGACAGCAACACCGGGGAGCTGTTTTTT
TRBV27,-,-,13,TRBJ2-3,CASSSLMGRYAYF,TGTGCCAGCAGTTCCCTTATGGGAAGATACGCGTATTTT
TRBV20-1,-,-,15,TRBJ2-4,CSAPVGVGAKNIQYF,TGCAGTGCCCCGGTTGGGGTTGGGGCCAAAAACATTCAGTACTTC
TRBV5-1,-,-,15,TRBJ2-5,CASSLEGISYNEQYF,TGCGCCAGCAGCTTGGAAGGGATCTCCTACAATGAGCAGTACTTC
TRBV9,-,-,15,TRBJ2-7,CASSPSGWGVYEQYF,TGTGCCAGCAGCCCGAGTGGTTGGGGGGTCTACGAGCAGTACTTC
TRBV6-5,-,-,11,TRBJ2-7,CASAQGNEQYF,TGTGCCAGCGCACAGGGTAACGAGCAGTACTTC
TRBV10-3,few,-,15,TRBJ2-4,CAISDPRGEGNIQYF,TGTGCCATCAGCGACCCGAGGGGGGAAGGGAACATTCAGTACTTC